Sequencing of this T cell receptor beta chain was carried out in a study of low-dose radiotherapy and immunotherapy resistance in tumors. In the study overall: A total of 6.5 Gy was given to Cohort 1 as 0.5 Gy per fraction every 2 weeks. Patients were on oral aspirin 300 mg taken daily for four cycles from cycle 1 day 1.

With TRAV- and TRBV-specific primers, first-strand cDNA was made, covering the alpha and beta chains. The PCR that amplified TCRs ran for about 18 cycles, relying on a constant-region primer and a V-primer adapter. MiXCR, applied by TCRdb to the reads, yields one record per CDR3 protein. Among some 85,000 distinct CDR3 sequences listed, 18% were seen once. CDR3 length equals 15 residues. In germline, CDR1 is SNHLY, CDR2 FYNNEI. Trimming removed 7 bases at V and 8 bases at J, with 21 bases between. Regarding time point: before trial treatment. Ipilimumab, nivolumab, aspirin, low-dose cyclophosphamide and low-dose radiotherapy were administered to donors.

The receptor's source is a male donor with prostate cancer. The chain uses TRBV2 and TRBJ2-1; D might be TRBD1 (7 bases). This sample comprised PBMCs, obtained before treatment. The CDR3 region is CASKPRNRGGDEQFF. CDR3 nucleotides: TGTGCCAGCAAGCCGAGAAACAGGGGAGGCGATGAGCAGTTCTTC.